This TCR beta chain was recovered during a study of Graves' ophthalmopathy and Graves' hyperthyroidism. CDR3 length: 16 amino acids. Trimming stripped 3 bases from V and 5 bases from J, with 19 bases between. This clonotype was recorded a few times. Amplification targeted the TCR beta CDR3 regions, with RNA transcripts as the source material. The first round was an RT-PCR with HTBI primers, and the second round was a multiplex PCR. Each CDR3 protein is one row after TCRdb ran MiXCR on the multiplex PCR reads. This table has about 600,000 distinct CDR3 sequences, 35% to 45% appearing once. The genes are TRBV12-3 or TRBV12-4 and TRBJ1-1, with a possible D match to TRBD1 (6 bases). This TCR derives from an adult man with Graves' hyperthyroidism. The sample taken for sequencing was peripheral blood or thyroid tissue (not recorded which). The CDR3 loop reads CASSFEGLTGRTEAFF. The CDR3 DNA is TGTGCCAGCAGTTTCGAGGGGTTGACAGGCCGGACTGAAGCTTTCTTT.